These 30 T cell receptor beta chains were all obtained from the same sample, sequenced in a study of vaccination and CD4 T cells after COVID-19. Their antigens remain unidentified. The study sequenced cultured CD4+ T cell DNA using the Oncomine TCR Beta short-read assay. TCRdb redid the calling of the PCR reads with MiXCR, one entry per CDR3 protein. The table has roughly 10,000 distinct CDR3 sequences, around three fifths seen once. Documented treatment: roughly 10-day PBMC culture with coronavirus spike peptide pools or control peptides (ViraFEST assay). The specimen sequenced was CD4+ T cells from blood, cultured in vitro. The receptors originated from a human donor who had recovered from COVID-19.

V is TRBV5-1 and J is TRBJ2-1; 12 nucleotides match TRBD2. The CDR3 loop spans 19 amino acids. Looked up from germline, CDR1 is SGHRS and CDR2 is YFSETQ. The junction had 15 bases not matched to a gene; V was cut back by 4 bases and J by 4 bases. The chain's CDR3 is CASSTRRLAGDREYNEQFF. CDR3 DNA sequence: TGCGCCAGCAGCACCCGTCGACTAGCGGGGGACCGGGAGTACAATGAGCAGTTCTTC. Full variable domain (rest looked up from reference TRBV5-1 and TRBJ2-1): KAGVTQTPRYLIKTRGQQVTLSCSPISGHRSVSWYQQTPGQGLQFLFEYFSETQRNKGNFPGRFSGRQFSNSRSEMNVSTLELGDSALYLCASSTRRLAGDREYNEQFFGPGTRLTVL.

The chain is built from TRBV7-3 and TRBJ2-3, with TRBD2 matching over 10 bases. The V gene end was trimmed by 2 bases and the J gene end by 4 bases; junction bases not matched to a gene: 6. Germline V gene lookup returns CDR1 SGHTA and CDR2 FQGTGA. The CDR3 runs to 16 residues. The CDR3 spells CASSLPPSGGSDTQYF. DNA of the CDR3: TGTGCCAGCAGCTTACCCCCTAGCGGGGGATCAGATACGCAGTATTTT.

This clonotype was detected only once. The rearrangement joins TRBV6-5 to TRBJ1-2, with D possibly being TRBD1 (5 bases). Germline V CDR1 and CDR2: MNHEY, SVGAGI. V lost 0 bases and J lost 2, with 10 bases in between. CDR3 length equals 15 residues. DNA for the CDR3: TGTGCCAGCAGTTACTCTCTCGGGGGAAACTATGGCTACACCTTC. Its protein is CASSYSLGGNYGYTF.

This chain joins TRBV15 and TRBJ1-5; tentatively, D is TRBD1 (6 bases). CDR1 is LNHNV, CDR2 YYDKDF, per germline (reference sequence). This CDR3 is built from 15 residues. The germline V and J ends were trimmed by 3 bases and 4 bases, with 13 bases remaining between them. CDR3 sequence reads: CATSRARQVNQPQHF. CDR3 nucleotides: TGTGCCACCAGCAGGGCCAGACAGGTTAATCAGCCCCAGCATTTT.

This clonotype was detected a few times. V is TRBV7-9 and J is TRBJ1-2, with D tentatively TRBD1 (5 bases). Germline CDR1 and CDR2: SEHNR and FQNEAQ (reference sequence). The V gene lost 5 bases and the J gene lost 5 bases, with 6 bases spanning the gap. This CDR3 has 11 residues. CDR3 region: CASSQGYGYTF. The DNA for the CDR3 is TGTGCCAGCAGCCAGGGTTATGGCTACACCTTC.

V and J are TRBV7-2 and TRBJ1-1, with 8 bases aligning to TRBD1. CDR3 length: 14 amino acids. Losses at the gene ends were 4 bases for V and 3 bases for J; bases not matched to a gene: 4. Germline V gene data show CDR1 as SGHTA and CDR2 as FQGNSA. The CDR3 sequence: CASSSSDRDTEAFF. The CDR3 nucleotides read TGTGCCAGCAGCTCCTCGGACAGGGACACTGAAGCTTTCTTT.

The chain links TRBV30 to TRBJ1-2, with D hard to call. There are 13 residues in the CDR3. V was pared by 2 bases and J by 6 bases, with 13 bases between. Germline lookup yields CDR1 GTSNPN and CDR2 SVGIG (reference sequence). CDR3 in DNA: TGTGCCTGGAGTCTCGGTCGGGTTGATGGCTACACCTTC. This codes for CAWSLGRVDGYTF.

This clonotype was detected only once. This CDR3 reads CASSYGAGTNEKLFF. DNA of the CDR3: TGTGCCAGCAGTTACGGTGCGGGAACTAATGAAAAACTGTTTTTT. V and J are TRBV6-5 and TRBJ1-4; D remains unclear. The CDR3 consists of 15 residues. Trimming took 2 bases from V and 1 from J, leaving 8 bases between them. CDR1 and CDR2 from the germline V gene are MNHEY and SVGAGI.

CDR3 sequence: CASSLSPYNEQFF. The DNA for the CDR3 is TGTGCCAGCAGCTTATCCCCTTACAATGAGCAGTTCTTC. This chain connects TRBV7-3 to TRBJ2-1, with D uncertain. CDR3 size: 13 residues. Looked up from germline, CDR1 is SGHTA and CDR2 is FQGTGA. The V end was cut by 2 bases, the J end by 4 bases, with 6 bases between.

The chain combines TRBV5-4 with TRBJ1-1; the D gene is possibly TRBD1 (6 bases). Germline CDR1 reads SGHNT; CDR2 reads YYREEE (reference sequence). This CDR3 spans 16 amino acids. The V end lost 0 bases, the J end lost 1 base, and 13 bases lay between the germline ends. The CDR3 reads CASSLGGLGGNTEAFF. The CDR3, as DNA: TGTGCCAGCAGCTTGGGAGGTCTAGGGGGGAACACTGAAGCTTTCTTT.

This chain connects TRBV5-4 to TRBJ1-1, with 9 bases matching TRBD1. Looked up from germline, CDR1 is SGHNT and CDR2 is YYREEE (reference sequence). This CDR3 is 15 amino acids long. V lost 3 bases, J lost 5 bases, and 8 bases stayed unmatched. CDR3 DNA sequence: TGTGCCAGCAGCTGGGGGGGACAGGGCGGAACTGAAGCTTTCTTT. Amino acids: CASSWGGQGGTEAFF.

CDR3 residues: CSAREGGLHEQYF. Written as DNA, the CDR3 is TGCAGTGCTAGAGAAGGTGGGCTCCACGAGCAGTACTTC. The chain couples TRBV20-1 to TRBJ2-7; D is uncertain. Germline lookup yields CDR1 DFQATT and CDR2 SNEGSKA (reference sequence). The CDR3 contains 13 residues. The V gene lost 0 bases and the J gene lost 5 bases, with 11 bases spanning the gap.

The rearrangement uses TRBV28 and TRBJ2-3, with TRBD2 identical over 10 bases. V lost 4 bases to trimming and J lost 5 bases; unmatched junction nucleotides: 9. The CDR3 spans 16 residues. CDR1 and CDR2 from the germline V gene are MDHEN and SYDVKM. CDR3 nucleotides: TGTGCCAGCAGTTCCTCGGGACTAGCGAGGGGAGATACGCAGTATTTT. This encodes CASSSSGLARGDTQYF.

The V gene is TRBV7-2, the J gene TRBJ2-5; no reliable D call. Germline CDR1 and CDR2: SGHTA and FQGNSA. This CDR3 is built from 13 residues. Trimming took 1 base from V and 3 from J, leaving 6 bases between them. The CDR3 loop is CASSLVREETQYF. The CDR3 coding sequence is TGTGCCAGCAGCTTAGTACGGGAAGAGACCCAGTACTTC. Full variable domain (rest looked up from reference TRBV7-2 and TRBJ2-5): GAGVSQSPSNKVTEKGKDVELRCDPISGHTALYWYRQSLGQGLEFLIYFQGNSAPDKSGLPSDRFSAERTGGSVSTLTIQRTQQEDSAVYLCASSLVREETQYFGPGTRLLVL.

The chain couples TRBV27 to TRBJ1-2, with D possibly being TRBD1 (5 bases). The CDR3 extends over 13 amino acids. Germline CDR1 MNHEY, CDR2 SMNVEV (reference sequence). V was cut by 4 bases and J by 8 bases, with 14 bases left in between. CDR3 DNA sequence: TGTGCCAGCAGTTCCAGGGTGGCGCAAGGCTACACCTTC. Amino acids: CASSSRVAQGYTF.

J is TRBJ1-5 and V is TRBV6-2 or TRBV6-3, with a possible D match to TRBD1 (5 bases). Germline V gene data show CDR1 as MNHEY and CDR2 as SVGEGT. This CDR3 is 16 amino acids long. The ends were cut back, 6 bases at V and 2 bases at J, with 17 bases in the middle. The CDR3 coding sequence is TGTGCCAGCAGCCCCCAGTGGGGCCGGGGCAATCAGCCCCAGCATTTT. The encoded protein is CASSPQWGRGNQPQHF.

The chain is built from TRBV11-3 and TRBJ2-3; D may match TRBD1 or TRBD2 (5 bases each). Per the germline V gene, CDR1 is SGHNT and CDR2 is YENEEA. Trimming pared 5 bases from V and 6 bases from J, leaving 21 bases between. The CDR3 has 16 residues. CDR3 nucleotide sequence: TGTGCCAGCAGCCCGGGACGGAGCGTTGCGGTGGATACGCAGTATTTT. Amino acid sequence: CASSPGRSVAVDTQYF. The variable domain in full, with the rest retrieved from reference TRBV11-3 and TRBJ2-3, is EAGVVQSPRYKIIEKKQPVAFWCNPISGHNTLYWYLQNLGQGPELLIRYENEEAVDDSQLPKDRFSAERLKGVDSTLKIQPAELGDSAVYLCASSPGRSVAVDTQYFGPGTRLTVL.

The table lists this clonotype with a few counts. The rearrangement joins TRBV19 to TRBJ1-1; 7 bases match TRBD1. This CDR3 region has 16 residues. V shed 3 bases and J 7 bases; nucleotides not matched to a gene: 14. From germline, CDR1 is LNHDA and CDR2 SQIVND (reference sequence). The CDR3 region has the DNA TGTGCCAGTAGTATTCGGGACAGAAGAGTACGCGGTGAAGCTTTCTTT. Protein sequence: CASSIRDRRVRGEAFF.

V usage is TRBV20-1 and J usage is TRBJ2-6; D possibly matches TRBD1 or TRBD2 (5 bases each). The length of the CDR3 is 15 residues. V was cut by 8 bases and J by 1 base, with 15 bases left in between. Germline V CDR1 and CDR2: DFQATT, SNEGSKA (reference sequence). CDR3 in amino acids: CSSRDVQSGANVLTF. The CDR3 DNA is TGCAGTTCCCGGGACGTCCAATCTGGGGCCAACGTCCTGACTTTC.

This clonotype came up a few times. This chain connects TRBV2 to TRBJ2-2; the D is unclear. Germline lookup yields CDR1 SNHLY and CDR2 FYNNEI. CDR3 size: 13 residues. V gave up 5 bases and J gave up 11 bases, with 15 bases separating them. CDR3 sequence (DNA): TGTGCCAGCAGTTTCTACCGTGCCCAAGAGCTGTTTTTT. Translated, it gives CASSFYRAQELFF.

The chain is built from TRBV4-1 and TRBJ2-2; D gene unclear. Germline CDR1 and CDR2: MGHRA and YSYEKL. V dropped 1 base and J dropped 6 bases, with 12 bases sitting between them. The CDR3 contains 15 residues. CDR3 sequence: CASSQVGLVPGELFF. CDR3 in DNA: TGCGCCAGCAGCCAAGTTGGATTGGTCCCCGGGGAGCTGTTTTTT.

The rearrangement uses TRBV7-2 and TRBJ1-5; no definite D call. The V gene's germline CDR1 is SGHTA and CDR2 FQGNSA. The CDR3 covers 12 residues. Deletions cut 10 bases from V and 5 bases from J, with 12 bases between. The CDR3 DNA is TGTGCCACAGGACGGAGGGATCAGCCCCAGCATTTT. This gives the protein CATGRRDQPQHF.

Comments on this clonotype: The junction differs from germline at one of its ends, possibly a read error. The chain joins TRBV14 to TRBJ2-3; 7 positions agree with TRBD2. There are 15 residues in the CDR3. The V gene's germline CDR1 is SGHDN and CDR2 FVKESK. This CDR3 reads CASSQEGRVTDTRYF. CDR3 in DNA: TGTGCCAGCAGCCAAGAAGGGAGGGTCACAGATACGCGGTATTTT.

The rearrangement uses TRBV12-5 and TRBJ2-3; D is unresolved. Germline assignment: CDR1 LGHNT and CDR2 FRNRAP. The CDR3 is 12 amino acids. Trimming took 2 bases from V and 5 from J, leaving 5 bases between them. CDR3 in DNA: TGTGCTAGTGGTTTGCCACAAGATACGCAGTATTTT. Its protein is CASGLPQDTQYF.

V usage is TRBV11-2 and J usage is TRBJ2-5; the D gene is possibly TRBD2 (6 bases). V lost 5 bases and J 6 bases, leaving 19 bases between the germline ends. This CDR3 has 15 amino acids. Germline loops: CDR1 SGHAT, CDR2 FQNNGV. The CDR3 loop reads CASSGPRGTLKTQYF. For the CDR3, the DNA is TGTGCCAGCAGCGGCCCCCGAGGGACTTTAAAGACCCAGTACTTC.

In its sample, this clonotype was seen a few times. The chain joins TRBV6-1 to TRBJ1-2; the D gene is possibly TRBD1 (6 bases). Trimming removed 7 bases from V and 2 bases from J, with 17 bases in between. The CDR3 sequence is 15 residues long. CDR1 is MNHNS, CDR2 SASEGT, per germline. Written as DNA, the CDR3 is TGTGCCAGCATTCGGGGGGCCCTGGGGAACTATGGCTACACCTTC. Translating gives CASIRGALGNYGYTF.

A few counts support this clonotype. This rearrangement joins TRBV6-1 to TRBJ1-5, with unresolved D. The CDR3 spans 13 residues. The V end lost 10 bases, the J end lost 4 bases, and 14 bases lay between the germline ends. CDR1 is MNHNS, CDR2 SASEGT, per germline. The CDR3 here is CATSTDLNQPQHF. CDR3 sequence (DNA): TGTGCCACCTCGACTGACTTGAATCAGCCCCAGCATTTT.

This clonotype was counted only a few times. The V gene is TRBV20-1, the J gene TRBJ1-4; 8 bases align to TRBD1. This CDR3 comprises 13 residues. The germline V gene has CDR1 DFQATT and CDR2 SNEGSKA (reference sequence). With 6 bases clipped from V and 8 bases from J, the junction kept 8 bases outside the gene matches. The CDR3 DNA follows: TGCAGTGCAACAGGGGGACGGGAGGAAAAACTGTTTTTT. Translated, it gives CSATGGREEKLFF.

The V call is TRBV7-8, the J call TRBJ1-6; 9 bases are a match to TRBD1. Germline CDR1 reads SGHVS; CDR2 reads FQNEAQ. The length of the CDR3 is 14 residues. The J segment lost 8 bases and the V segment lost 5 bases, leaving 4 bases of the junction unmatched. CDR3 in amino acids: CASSTRDRDSPLHF. The CDR3 DNA sequence: TGTGCCAGCAGCACCCGGGACAGGGATTCACCCCTCCACTTT.

This clonotype was detected a few times. The V gene is TRBV11-1, the J gene TRBJ2-5; weak D call: TRBD1 (6 bases). This CDR3 region has 14 residues. Trimming removed 4 bases at V and 1 base at J, with 10 bases between. The V gene's germline CDR1 is SGHAT and CDR2 FQDESV (reference sequence). The CDR3, as DNA: TGTGCCAGCAGCTCCAGGACAGTCCAAGAGACCCAGTACTTC. This translates into CASSSRTVQETQYF.